Listed here are 3 T cell receptor beta chains from one sample, sequenced in a study of T cells expressing NK-cell markers. TCRdb re-analyzed the 5' RACE reads; it lists each CDR3 protein once, without DNA. This listing includes 350,000 to 400,000 distinct CDR3 sequences. Material for sequencing was blood T cells: a sorted CD56 or NKG2C T cell subset, CD4+ or CD8+ T cells, or bulk PBMC T cells (not recorded which). These receptors all stem from a woman aged 45-59 years in good health.

The chain recombines TRBV7-9 with TRBJ2-3; TCRdb indicates TRBD2, and absent DNA this call remains unverified. Germline lookup yields CDR1 SEHNR and CDR2 FQNEAQ (reference sequence). CDR3 length equals 16 residues. CDR3 amino acids: CASSPSREFLTDTQYF.

The chain couples TRBV5-1 to TRBJ2-5; TCRdb selects TRBD2, and the lack of DNA leaves this call unchecked. The CDR3 is 14 residues long. Per the germline V gene, CDR1 is SGHRS and CDR2 is YFSETQ. The chain's CDR3 is CASTYRGLDETQYF.

This rearrangement joins TRBV20-1 to TRBJ2-2; TCRdb picks TRBD2, but there is no DNA to check that call. Germline CDR1 is DFQATT and CDR2 is SNEGSKA (reference sequence). The CDR3 spans 14 residues. CDR3 protein: CSAKGTSGTGELFF.